The clone carrying this T cell receptor beta chain was found a few times. What it recognizes is unknown. The sample belongs to a study of regulatory dendritic cells for organ transplantation. The study's findings and limits: Mature dendritic cells appeared to drive more memory CD8+ clonal expansion than regulatory ones. Naive CD4+ and CD8+ repertoires were highly diverse; memory CD8+ was most oligoclonal. Resting memory CD8+ T cells held the most alloreactive clonotypes.

Allogeneic regulatory or mature dendritic cells were co-cultured for about 5 days with CFSE-labeled sorted T cells at 1:10. Memory T cells were CD45RO+, naive were CD45RA+, sorted by FACS. Generated by immunoSEQ multiplex PCR, the TCRdb table keeps only in-frame clones and is missing some. The sample shows 4,000 to 5,000 clones, about three fifths of them seen only once. The sequence was collected from a human donor in good health. Material for sequencing was memory CD8+ T cells from blood cultured with regulatory dendritic cells. Subset: CD45RO+ memory T cells.

The CDR3 DNA follows: TGTGCCAGCAGCTTAGTTAATCGGGGACTCACCGGGGAGCTGTTTTTT. As protein: CASSLVNRGLTGELFF. V is TRBV7-9 and J is TRBJ2-2; D is possibly TRBD2 (6 bases). The CDR3 is 16 residues long. V lost 1 base and J 4 bases, leaving 13 bases between the germline ends. In germline, CDR1 is SEHNR, CDR2 FQNEAQ (reference sequence).